The source of this T cell receptor beta chain is a study of blood T cells in healthy people across ages. Overall study results and limits: Diversity figures based on one million T cells were deemed too low. The recorded TCR beta diversity per million T cells decreased in a roughly linear manner with age.

The CDR3 sequence is 15 residues long. The use of a sample-barcoded 5' primer and a J-beta primer mix characterized a second PCR of 7 to 11 cycles. One entry per CDR3 protein results from TCRdb running MiXCR on the 5' RACE reads. The profile shows roughly 700,000 distinct CDR3 sequences, roughly 25% of them singletons. Donors gave approximately 9.9 milliliters of peripheral blood apiece. Worth noting for this clonotype: Its antigen remains unidentified.

These data were also reused for a study on T cells of mothers and their children. That work contributes: Over 9.5 million TCR beta CDR3 reads were obtained from each mother, and approximately 3 million from each child.

Sample: blood. This receptor was identified in a boy under 18 in good health. This sequence joins TRBV21-1 and TRBJ1-6. TRBV21-1 counts as a pseudogene. CDR3 loop: CASQTSASYNSPLHF. As DNA, the CDR3 is TGTGCCAGCCAAACTTCAGCCTCCTATAATTCACCCCTCCACTTT.